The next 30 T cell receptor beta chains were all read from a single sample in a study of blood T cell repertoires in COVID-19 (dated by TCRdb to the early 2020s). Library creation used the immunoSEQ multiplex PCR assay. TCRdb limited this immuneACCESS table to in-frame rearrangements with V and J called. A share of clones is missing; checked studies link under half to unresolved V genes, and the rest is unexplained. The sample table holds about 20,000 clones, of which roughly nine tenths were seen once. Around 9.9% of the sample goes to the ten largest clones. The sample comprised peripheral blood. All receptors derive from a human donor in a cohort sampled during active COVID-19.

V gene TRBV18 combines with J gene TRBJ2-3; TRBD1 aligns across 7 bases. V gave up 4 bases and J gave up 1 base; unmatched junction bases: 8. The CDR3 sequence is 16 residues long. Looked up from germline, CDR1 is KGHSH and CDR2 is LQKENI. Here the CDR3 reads CASSRQTGTGTDTQYF. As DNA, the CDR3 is TGTGCCAGCTCACGCCAGACAGGGACCGGCACAGATACGCAGTATTTT.

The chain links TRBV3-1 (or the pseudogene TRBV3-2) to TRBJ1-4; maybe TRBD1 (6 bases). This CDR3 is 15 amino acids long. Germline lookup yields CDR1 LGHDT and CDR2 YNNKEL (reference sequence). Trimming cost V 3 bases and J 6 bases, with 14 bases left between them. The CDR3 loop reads CASSHRTDSYEKLFF. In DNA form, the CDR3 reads TGTGCCAGCAGCCACCGGACAGACTCTTATGAAAAACTGTTTTTT.

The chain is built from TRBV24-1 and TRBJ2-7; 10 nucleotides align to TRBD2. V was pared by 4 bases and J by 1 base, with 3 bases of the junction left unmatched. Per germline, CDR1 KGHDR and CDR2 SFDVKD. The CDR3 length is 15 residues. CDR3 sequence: CATSDGLAASYEQYF. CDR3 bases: TGTGCCACCAGTGACGGACTAGCGGCTTCCTACGAGCAGTACTTC.

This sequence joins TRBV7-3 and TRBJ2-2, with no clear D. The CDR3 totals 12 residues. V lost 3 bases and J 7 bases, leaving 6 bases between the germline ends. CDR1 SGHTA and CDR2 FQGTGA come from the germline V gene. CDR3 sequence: CASSFHGGELFF. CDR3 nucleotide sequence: TGTGCCAGCAGCTTCCACGGCGGGGAGCTGTTTTTT.

CDR3 nucleotide sequence: TGCGCCAGCAGCCTAGGACAGCTAGGTTTTTGGAATAATGAAAAACTGTTTTTT. It yields the protein CASSLGQLGFWNNEKLFF. This rearrangement joins TRBV5-1 to TRBJ1-4, with D possibly matching TRBD1 (6 bases). V was cut by 4 bases and J by 4 bases, with 23 bases left in between. CDR1 SGHRS and CDR2 YFSETQ come from the germline V gene. The CDR3 extends over 18 amino acids.

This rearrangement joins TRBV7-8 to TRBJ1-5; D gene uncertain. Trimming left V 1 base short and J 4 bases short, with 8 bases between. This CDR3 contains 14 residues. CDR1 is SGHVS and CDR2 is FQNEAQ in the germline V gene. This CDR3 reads CASSLEVGNQPQHF. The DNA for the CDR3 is TGTGCCAGCAGCTTAGAAGTCGGGAATCAGCCCCAGCATTTT.

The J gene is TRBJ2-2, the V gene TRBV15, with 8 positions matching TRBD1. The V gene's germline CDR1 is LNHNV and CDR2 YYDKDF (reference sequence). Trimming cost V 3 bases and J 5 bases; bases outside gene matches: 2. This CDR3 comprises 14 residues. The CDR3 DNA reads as TGTGCCACCAGCAGGGACAGGGAGACCGGGGAGCTGTTTTTT. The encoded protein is CATSRDRETGELFF.

The CDR3 loop reads CASRSNPRPETQYF. CDR3 nucleotide sequence: TGTGCCAGCAGATCTAACCCTCGCCCCGAGACCCAGTACTTC. The chain carries TRBV6-5 and TRBJ2-5, with D uncertain. Germline V gene data show CDR1 as MNHEY and CDR2 as SVGAGI. The CDR3 sequence is 14 residues long. V lost 6 bases to trimming and J lost 5 bases, with 16 bases between them.

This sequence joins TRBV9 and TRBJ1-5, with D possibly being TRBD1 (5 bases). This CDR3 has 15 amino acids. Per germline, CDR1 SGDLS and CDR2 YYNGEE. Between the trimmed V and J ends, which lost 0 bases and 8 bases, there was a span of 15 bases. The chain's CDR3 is CASSVEGVPLEPQHF. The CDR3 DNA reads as TGTGCCAGCAGCGTAGAAGGGGTACCCTTGGAGCCCCAGCATTTT. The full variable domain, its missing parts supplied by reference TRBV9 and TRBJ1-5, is DSGVTQTPKHLITATGQRVTLRCSPRSGDLSVYWYQQSLDQGLQFLIQYYNGEERAKGNILERFSAQQFPDLHSELNLSSLELGDSALYFCASSVEGVPLEPQHFGDGTRLSIL.

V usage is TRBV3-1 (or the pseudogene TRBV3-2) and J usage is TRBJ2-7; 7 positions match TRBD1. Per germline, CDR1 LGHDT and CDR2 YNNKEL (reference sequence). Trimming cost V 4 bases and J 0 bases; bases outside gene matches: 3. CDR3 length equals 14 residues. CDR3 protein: CASSPGQSSYEQYF. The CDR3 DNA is TGTGCCAGCAGCCCGGGACAGAGCTCCTACGAGCAGTACTTC.

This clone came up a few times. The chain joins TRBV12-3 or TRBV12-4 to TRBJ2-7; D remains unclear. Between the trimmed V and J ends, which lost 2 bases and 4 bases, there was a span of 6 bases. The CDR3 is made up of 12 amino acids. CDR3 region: CASSLSQYEQYF. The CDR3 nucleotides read TGTGCCAGCAGTTTATCTCAGTACGAGCAGTACTTC.

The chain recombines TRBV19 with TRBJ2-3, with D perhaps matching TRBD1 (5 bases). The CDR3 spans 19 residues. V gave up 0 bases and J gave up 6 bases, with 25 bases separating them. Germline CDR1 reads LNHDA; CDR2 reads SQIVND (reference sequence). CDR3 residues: CASSIEPLSGDARGDTQYF. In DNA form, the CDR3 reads TGTGCCAGTAGTATAGAGCCCCTGTCAGGTGACGCAAGGGGTGATACGCAGTATTTT. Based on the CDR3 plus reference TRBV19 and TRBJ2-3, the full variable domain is DGGITQSPKYLFRKEGQNVTLSCEQNLNHDAMYWYRQDPGQGLRLIYYSQIVNDFQKGDIAEGYSVSREKKESFPLTVTSAQKNPTAFYLCASSIEPLSGDARGDTQYFGPGTRLTVL.

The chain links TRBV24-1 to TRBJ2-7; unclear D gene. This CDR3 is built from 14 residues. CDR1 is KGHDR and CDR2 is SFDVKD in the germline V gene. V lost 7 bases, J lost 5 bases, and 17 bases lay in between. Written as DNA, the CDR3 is TGTGCCACCAGCCCCTCCCTCAGCGCCGACGAGCAGTACTTC. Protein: CATSPSLSADEQYF.

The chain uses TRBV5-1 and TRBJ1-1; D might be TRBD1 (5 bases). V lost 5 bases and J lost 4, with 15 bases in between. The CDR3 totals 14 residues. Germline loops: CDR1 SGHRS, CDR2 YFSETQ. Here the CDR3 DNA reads TGCGCCAGCAGACGACTGGCGGGGACCACTGAAGCTTTCTTT. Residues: CASRRLAGTTEAFF.

CDR3 residues: CASSTRRDSERNTGELFF. In DNA, the CDR3 is TGTGCCAGTAGTACGAGAAGGGACTCTGAAAGAAACACCGGGGAGCTGTTTTTT. J is TRBJ2-2 and V is TRBV19, with D perhaps matching TRBD2 (6 bases). Trimming took 4 bases from V and 2 from J, leaving 20 bases between them. Germline V lookup: CDR1 LNHDA, CDR2 SQIVND (reference sequence). This CDR3 has 18 residues. Drawing the rest from reference TRBV19 and TRBJ2-2, the complete variable domain is DGGITQSPKYLFRKEGQNVTLSCEQNLNHDAMYWYRQDPGQGLRLIYYSQIVNDFQKGDIAEGYSVSREKKESFPLTVTSAQKNPTAFYLCASSTRRDSERNTGELFFGEGSRLTVL.

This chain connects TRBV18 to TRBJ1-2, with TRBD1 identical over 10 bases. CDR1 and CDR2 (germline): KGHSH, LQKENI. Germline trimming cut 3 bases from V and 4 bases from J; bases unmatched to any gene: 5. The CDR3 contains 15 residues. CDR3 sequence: CASSPKDRGAYGYTF. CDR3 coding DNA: TGTGCCAGCTCACCTAAGGACAGGGGGGCCTATGGCTACACCTTC. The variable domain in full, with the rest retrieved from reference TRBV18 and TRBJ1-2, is NAGVMQNPRHLVRRRGQEARLRCSPMKGHSHVYWYRQLPEEGLKFMVYLQKENIIDESGMPKERFSAEFPKEGPSILRIQQVVRGDSAAYFCASSPKDRGAYGYTFGSGTRLTVV.

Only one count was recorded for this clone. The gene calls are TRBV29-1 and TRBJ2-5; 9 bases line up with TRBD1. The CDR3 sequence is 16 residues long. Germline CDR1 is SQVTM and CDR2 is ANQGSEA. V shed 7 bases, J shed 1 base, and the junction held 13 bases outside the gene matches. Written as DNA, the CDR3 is TGCAGCGGGACGTCCCCCGGGACAGGGTTCCAAGAGACCCAGTACTTC. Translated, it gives CSGTSPGTGFQETQYF. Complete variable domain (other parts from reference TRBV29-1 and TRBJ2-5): SAVISQKPSRDICQRGTSLTIQCQVDSQVTMMFWYRQQPGQSLTLIATANQGSEATYESGFVIDKFPISRPNLTFSTLTVSNMSPEDSSIYLCSGTSPGTGFQETQYFGPGTRLLVL.

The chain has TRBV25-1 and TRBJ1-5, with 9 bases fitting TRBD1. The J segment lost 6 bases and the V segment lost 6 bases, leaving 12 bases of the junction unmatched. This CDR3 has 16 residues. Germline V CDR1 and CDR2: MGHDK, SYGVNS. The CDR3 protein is CASSATGGLDSQPQHF. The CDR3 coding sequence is TGTGCCAGCAGCGCCACAGGGGGCTTAGACTCTCAGCCCCAGCATTTT.

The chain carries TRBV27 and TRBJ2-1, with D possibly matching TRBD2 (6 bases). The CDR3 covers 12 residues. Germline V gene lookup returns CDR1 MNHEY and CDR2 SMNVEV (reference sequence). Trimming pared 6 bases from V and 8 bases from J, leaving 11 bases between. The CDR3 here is CASSQTRHEQFF. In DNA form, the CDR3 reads TGTGCCAGCAGCCAGACTAGACATGAGCAGTTCTTC.

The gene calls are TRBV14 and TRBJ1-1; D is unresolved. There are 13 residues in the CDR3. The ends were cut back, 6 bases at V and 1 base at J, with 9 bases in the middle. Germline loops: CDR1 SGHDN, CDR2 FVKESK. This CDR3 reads CASSFSWNTEAFF. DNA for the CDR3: TGTGCCAGCAGTTTCAGTTGGAACACTGAAGCTTTCTTT.

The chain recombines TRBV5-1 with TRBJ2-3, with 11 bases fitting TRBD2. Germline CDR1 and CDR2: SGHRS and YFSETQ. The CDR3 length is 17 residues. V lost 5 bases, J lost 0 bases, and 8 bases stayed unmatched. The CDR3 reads CASSPGLAGTSTDTQYF. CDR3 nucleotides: TGCGCCAGCAGTCCAGGACTAGCGGGTACTAGCACAGATACGCAGTATTTT. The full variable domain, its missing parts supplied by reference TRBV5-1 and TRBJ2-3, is KAGVTQTPRYLIKTRGQQVTLSCSPISGHRSVSWYQQTPGQGLQFLFEYFSETQRNKGNFPGRFSGRQFSNSRSEMNVSTLELGDSALYLCASSPGLAGTSTDTQYFGPGTRLTVL.

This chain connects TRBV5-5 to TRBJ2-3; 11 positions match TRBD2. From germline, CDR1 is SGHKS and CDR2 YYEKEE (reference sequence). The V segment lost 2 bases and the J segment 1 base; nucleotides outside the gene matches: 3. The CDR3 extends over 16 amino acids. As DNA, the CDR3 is TGTGCCAGCAGCTTCTCGACTAGCGGGGGCACAGATACGCAGTATTTT. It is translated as CASSFSTSGGTDTQYF.

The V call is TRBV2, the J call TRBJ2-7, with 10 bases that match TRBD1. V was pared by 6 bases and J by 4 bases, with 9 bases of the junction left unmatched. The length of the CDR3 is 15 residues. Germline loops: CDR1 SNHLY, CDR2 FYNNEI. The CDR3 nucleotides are TGTGCCAGCAGAAAACCGGGACAGGGGATATACGAGCAGTACTTC. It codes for CASRKPGQGIYEQYF.

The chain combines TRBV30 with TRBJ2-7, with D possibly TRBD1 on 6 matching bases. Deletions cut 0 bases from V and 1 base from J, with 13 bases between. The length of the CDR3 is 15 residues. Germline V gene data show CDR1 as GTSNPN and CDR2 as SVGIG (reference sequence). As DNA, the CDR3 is TGTGCCTGGAGTGTTCTAGGGACATGGTCCTACGAGCAGTACTTC. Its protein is CAWSVLGTWSYEQYF.

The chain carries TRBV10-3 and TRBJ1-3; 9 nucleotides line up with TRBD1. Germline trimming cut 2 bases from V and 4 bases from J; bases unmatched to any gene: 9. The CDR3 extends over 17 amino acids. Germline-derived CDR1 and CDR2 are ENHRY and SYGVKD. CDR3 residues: CAISESAGTGYGNTIYF. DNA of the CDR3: TGTGCCATCAGTGAGAGCGCCGGGACAGGGTACGGAAACACCATATATTTT.

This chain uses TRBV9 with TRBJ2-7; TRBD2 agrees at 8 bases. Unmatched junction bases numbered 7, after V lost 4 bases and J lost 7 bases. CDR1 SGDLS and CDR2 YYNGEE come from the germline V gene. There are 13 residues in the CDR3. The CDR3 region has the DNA TGTGCCAGCAGCCTGAGCGGGAGTCGAGAGCAGTACTTC. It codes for CASSLSGSREQYF.

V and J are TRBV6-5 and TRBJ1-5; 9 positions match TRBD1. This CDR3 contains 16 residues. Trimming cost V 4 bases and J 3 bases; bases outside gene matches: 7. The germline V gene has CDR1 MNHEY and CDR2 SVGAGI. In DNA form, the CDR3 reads TGTGCCAGCAGTTCAACCGGGACAGGGTACAATCAGCCCCAGCATTTT. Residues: CASSSTGTGYNQPQHF.

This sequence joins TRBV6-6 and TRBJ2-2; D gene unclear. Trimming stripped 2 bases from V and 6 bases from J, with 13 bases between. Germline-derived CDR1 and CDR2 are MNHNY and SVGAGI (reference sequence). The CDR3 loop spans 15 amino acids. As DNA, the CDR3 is TGTGCCAGCAGTTACAGCCTAGATTTGGCCGGGGAGCTGTTTTTT. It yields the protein CASSYSLDLAGELFF.

DNA for the CDR3: TGTGCCAGCAGCCCTAAGGGGAGCGGGAGGGTCACCGGGGAGCTGTTTTTT. Translating gives CASSPKGSGRVTGELFF. The rearrangement joins TRBV9 to TRBJ2-2; 10 bases align to TRBD2. Losses at the gene ends were 4 bases for V and 4 bases for J; bases not matched to a gene: 10. In germline, CDR1 is SGDLS, CDR2 YYNGEE. The CDR3 loop spans 17 amino acids. Using reference TRBV9 and TRBJ2-2 for the parts outside the CDR3, the full variable domain is DSGVTQTPKHLITATGQRVTLRCSPRSGDLSVYWYQQSLDQGLQFLIQYYNGEERAKGNILERFSAQQFPDLHSELNLSSLELGDSALYFCASSPKGSGRVTGELFFGEGSRLTVL.

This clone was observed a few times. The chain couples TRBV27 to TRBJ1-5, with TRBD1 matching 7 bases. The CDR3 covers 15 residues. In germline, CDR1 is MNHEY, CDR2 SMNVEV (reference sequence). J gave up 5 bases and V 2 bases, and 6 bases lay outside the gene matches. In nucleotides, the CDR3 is TGTGCCAGCAGTTTAGGGGGCAGGGGGTATCAGCCCCAGCATTTT. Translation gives CASSLGGRGYQPQHF.